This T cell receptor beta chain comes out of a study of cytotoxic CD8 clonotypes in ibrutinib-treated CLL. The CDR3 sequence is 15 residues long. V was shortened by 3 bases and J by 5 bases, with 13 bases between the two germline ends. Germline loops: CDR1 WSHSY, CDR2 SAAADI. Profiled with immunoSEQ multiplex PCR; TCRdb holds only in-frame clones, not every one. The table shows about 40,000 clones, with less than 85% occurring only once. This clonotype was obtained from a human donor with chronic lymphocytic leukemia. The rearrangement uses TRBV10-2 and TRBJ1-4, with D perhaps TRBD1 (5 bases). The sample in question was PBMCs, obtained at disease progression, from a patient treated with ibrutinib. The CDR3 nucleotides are TGCGCCAGCAGTGATTCTCAGGGTTCAAATGAAAAACTGTTTTTT. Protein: CASSDSQGSNEKLFF.